This TCR beta chain stems from a study of T-cell memory formation after mild COVID-19 (dated by TCRdb to the early 2020s). General notes on the study: TCR sequence clusters from the two donors were largely donor specific. T-cell clones expanding and contracting after mild COVID-19 in a couple of donors were tracked by longitudinal TCRalpha and TCRbeta repertoire sequencing. Two young, previously healthy adult volunteers, one female and one male, were included in the cohort. The study at large found these results: Clones contracting from day 15 to 85 had balanced CD4/CD8 phenotypes, while a second wave expanding from day 15 to 37 was biased towards CD4+. Contracting CD4+ clones were located mainly in the CM and EM memory subsets, whereas CD8+ clones were found to be enriched in EMRA. Some responding clones were found in pre-infection memory, which suggests that pre-existing cross-reactive memory T cells took part in the SARS-CoV-2 response. The study covered only a couple of mild cases, and larger cohorts including severe cases with pre-infection samples were considered necessary. The second-wave clones that peaked on day 37 were not confirmed to be SARS-CoV-2 specific.

This clonotype occurred many times. There is no known antigen for this receptor. Per-base qualities were not stored, and no clone one base away is much larger. Instrument on record: Illumina NovaSeq 6000. Using 5'RACE with constant-segment primers, TCRalpha and TCRbeta cDNA libraries were constructed, with sample barcodes and unique molecular identifiers added in the process. RNA was extracted from every sample with Trizol reagent. The libraries were amplified in two PCR steps, and the second step added a second sample barcode and Illumina TruSeq adapters. Sequencing of the libraries was done on an Illumina NovaSeq, producing 2 x 150 bp paired-end reads. Under the source paper's analysis protocol: The reads were demultiplexed and collapsed into UMI-guided consensus sequences using migec v1.2.7. Using mixcr v2.1.11, the UMI consensuses were aligned to TRA and TRB V and J templates and assembled into clonotypes. Clonotypes were classified as expanded or contracted when called significant by both edgeR and NoisET, with noise models trained on biological replicates. For edgeR calls, the cutoffs were a false discovery rate-adjusted p below 0.01 and a log2 fold-change threshold of 1. As an exploratory analysis of dynamics, max-normalized trajectories of the 1000 most abundant clonotypes were examined by PCA with hierarchical clustering. Separately sequenced CD4+ and CD8+ repertoires were used to assign the CD4 or CD8 phenotype of responding clones. TCRdb reprocessing: public reads trimmed at Q25 with fastp, clones called with MiXCR, in-frame beta chains kept. Every distinct CDR3 protein forms one entry, paired with its most common genes and DNA. What appears here as the V and J calls and clone size reflects TCRdb's work, not the paper's. Counted in this sample were 180,000 or so distinct CDR3 sequences; approximately 16% of them appeared once. Jointly, the top ten make up about 2.1% of the sample.

CDR1 and CDR2 (DFQATT, SNEGSKA) derive from the germline V gene (reference sequence). Trimming takes 6 bases off V and 1 base off J; junction bases not matched to a gene: 7. Reading from cysteine to phenylalanine, the CDR3 counts 14 amino acids. Here the CDR3 DNA is all that survives: 42 bases in frame from base 1. Ficoll-Paque density gradient centrifugation was used to isolate PBMCs. The sequence was collected from an adult woman who had mild COVID-19 (a few samples of this study predate the infection). The sample titles of this study are shuffled in the database, so cell type and time point are left out; the donor was told from shared clones. The V and J segments used are TRBV20-1 and TRBJ2-7; the junction holds 9 bases that match TRBD1. Sequencing was carried out using PBMCs or a T cell subset sorted from them (not recorded which). The CDR3: CSARRQGVSYEQYF. The DNA reads as follows: TGCAGTGCGAGAAGACAGGGGGTATCCTACGAGCAGTACTTC.